This entry is about one T cell receptor (beta chain). Its target antigen remains unknown. No quality values exist for individual bases; no much larger clone is one base distant. For this chain, trimming is 6 bases at the V end and 2 bases at the J end, and the number of junction bases without a gene match is 4. The germline V gene provides CDR1 MNHGY and CDR2 SAAAGT. The CDR3 numbers 14 residues from cysteine through phenylalanine. Only the CDR3 DNA is retained, 42 bases long and in frame from the first base. The data are from a study of T cells in localized non-small cell lung cancer (dated by TCRdb to the early 2020s). The study in broad terms: Comparing tumors with uninvolved tumor-adjacent lungs, the study looked at the T cell repertoires of hundreds of patients with early-stage NSCLC. The cohort consisted of about 240 treatment-naive NSCLC patients whose localized lung tumors had been resected. NSCLC patients had a mean age of around 70 years, and 129 were male and some 98 female.

TCR beta CDR3 regions were sequenced from DNA using the immunoSEQ Assay. The paper's data handling went like this. T cell density was computed as TCR beta template counts normalized to usable DNA estimated by amplifying housekeeping genes. Richness was estimated with the preseqR package, extrapolating to 400,000 templates for PBMC samples and 120,000 templates for tissue samples. Clonality was calculated as one minus Pielou's evenness. Tissue-enriched TCRs were identified through differential abundance testing performed on productive amino-acid clonotypes, with a minimum total count of 5 and an alpha of 0.1. The Jaccard Index and the Morisita Overlap Index were used to measure how much the repertoires overlapped between compartments. GLIPH grouped TCR beta CDR3s together with public tetramer-defined viral CDR3s, and a viral motif had to include at least three viral sequences and show V-gene enrichment. Not all clones reach the TCRdb copy of this immuneACCESS table, which keeps in-frame sequences only. Checked studies attribute under half of the gap to unresolved V genes and leave the rest unexplained. V, J and clone size were drawn from that table, and D and trimming were deduced from the DNA. The sample data list thousands of clones, and 22% of these were observed just once. The ten top clones hold roughly 6% of the sample.

At diagnosis, tumor, uninvolved tumor-adjacent lung and peripheral blood were collected and then preserved as a mix of FFPE and fresh-frozen material. Results the study describes overall, beyond this receptor: Of the top 100 tumor clones, a median of approximately 60 were detected in paired uninvolved adjacent lung; 28 were also among that lung's top 100. Since the design was exploratory, TCR variables were selected using unadjusted p-values with no false-discovery rate correction. Higher blood T cell density associated with longer overall survival, while higher adjacent-lung clonality associated with shorter survival. Multi-region tumor sequencing was not performed, so intratumor heterogeneity could not be excluded. Uninvolved tumor-adjacent lung showed the highest T cell clonality, higher than tumor, which suggests more focused antigenic responses in the uninvolved tumor-adjacent lung.

The chain links TRBV6-8 with TRBJ1-1; the central 9 bases match TRBD1. The sequence derives from a man aged 40 to 69 with stage II lung adenocarcinoma. This specimen consisted of lung tumor tissue, obtained before any cancer treatment. The CDR3 region: CASSNRGLNTEAFF. The sequenced DNA: TGTGCCAGCAGCAACAGGGGGCTCAACACTGAAGCTTTCTTT.